This T cell receptor beta chain appears in the sequencing data of a study of beta chain features in type 1 diabetes. Study as a whole: The number of sorted cells examined across all samples was around 110 million. Study-wide points: Among patients, naive, central memory and Treg TCRB repertoires appeared more similar than among healthy donors.

The CDR3 runs to 19 residues. CD4+ cells of the naive, central memory, regulatory and stem cell-like memory types were sorted via CD45RO/CCR7/CD25/CD127/CD95/CD27. Purity of each sorted population was above 95%. Investigators reverse transcribed all isolated RNA, so they sequenced expressed TCRB transcripts. Here immunoSEQ multiplex PCR was the method, and the copy in TCRdb shows in-frame clones only, minus some. The table lists a few hundred thousand clones, around 16% of them singletons. To note about this clone: No antigen is known for it.

Input material: naive CD4+ T cells from blood. This chain uses TRBV21-1 with TRBJ2-6; the D call in the table, TRBD1, was not verified against the DNA. TRBV21-1 is labeled a pseudogene. The receptor was isolated from a woman in her late teens or twenties in good health. For the CDR3, the DNA is TGTGCCAGCAGCGGTGTCCCGGGACAGGGATGGTCTGGGGCCAACGTCCTGACTTTC. This codes for CASSGVPGQGWSGANVLTF.